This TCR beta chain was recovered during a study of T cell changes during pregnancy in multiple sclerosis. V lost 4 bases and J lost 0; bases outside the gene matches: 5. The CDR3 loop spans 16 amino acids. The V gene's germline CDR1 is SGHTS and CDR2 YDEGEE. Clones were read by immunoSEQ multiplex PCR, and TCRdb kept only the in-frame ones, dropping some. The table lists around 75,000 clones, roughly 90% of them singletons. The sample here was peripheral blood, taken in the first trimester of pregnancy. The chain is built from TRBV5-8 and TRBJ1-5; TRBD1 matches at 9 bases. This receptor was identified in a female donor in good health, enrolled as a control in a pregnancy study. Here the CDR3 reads CASSLGTGLSNQPQHF. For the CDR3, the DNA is TGTGCCAGCAGCCTAGGGACAGGGCTTAGCAATCAGCCCCAGCATTTT.